Detailed here is one T cell receptor (beta chain). Its target is not known. This record belongs to a study of glioma-infiltrating T cells after dendritic cell vaccination. Study at large: Patients had newly diagnosed or recurrent glioblastoma and received dendritic cell vaccines. Dendritic cell vaccine was injected intradermally three times, biweekly. Between about 2002 and 2013, patients got autologous tumor lysate-pulsed dendritic cell vaccines. Overall study findings and caveats: TCR clonality showed no direct relationship with survival.

This sample's time point: after dendritic cell vaccination, including at tumor progression/relapse. CDR1 and CDR2 from the germline V gene are SGHAT and FQDESV (reference sequence). The CDR3 contains 15 residues. V shed 5 bases, J shed 1 base, and the junction held 6 bases outside the gene matches. Sequencing used immunoSEQ multiplex PCR; TCRdb keeps in-frame clones, though not all of them. The sample shows 100,000 to 120,000 clones, around 89% of them seen only once. Sequences were derived from blood, sampled after dendritic cell vaccination. The V and J genes are TRBV11-1 and TRBJ1-1, with 8 positions matching TRBD1. This sequence was found in a human donor with glioblastoma. As DNA, the CDR3 is TGTGCCAGCAGCGGGAAACAGGGGGAGAACACTGAAGCTTTCTTT. It encodes CASSGKQGENTEAFF.